These 31 T cell receptor beta chains share one sample of origin, sequenced in a study of vaccination and CD4 T cells after COVID-19. No cognate antigen is known for these TCRs. Sequenced with the Oncomine TCR Beta short-read assay was DNA taken from cultured CD4+ T cells. MiXCR, applied by TCRdb to the PCR reads, yields one record per CDR3 protein. Here the sample spans about 17,000 distinct CDR3 sequences, 45% being singletons. Treatment of the sample: approximately 9-day PBMC culture with coronavirus spike peptide pools or control peptides (ViraFEST assay). Material: CD4+ T cells from blood, cultured in vitro, obtained before SARS-CoV-2 vaccination. The receptors were gathered from a human donor who received a COVID-19 vaccine.

This clonotype was counted between two and nine times. The chain combines TRBV23-1 with TRBJ1-2, with a tentative D call TRBD1 (5 bases). TRBV23-1 is assigned to the ORF class and has an uncertain function. With 0 bases removed from V and 4 bases from J, the gap between germline ends came to 15 bases. The CDR3 spans 16 residues. CDR3 loop: CASSQSGRTSRYGYTF. The CDR3 DNA reads TGCGCCAGCAGTCAATCGGGACGGACTTCTCGCTATGGCTACACCTTC.

The V call is TRBV5-1, the J call TRBJ1-1; 10 nucleotides match TRBD1. This CDR3 has 15 residues. Germline CDR1 SGHRS, CDR2 YFSETQ. V was pared by 5 bases and J by 1 base, with 5 bases of the junction left unmatched. The CDR3: CASSTRTGGNTEAFF. The CDR3 nucleotides read TGCGCCAGCAGTACCAGGACAGGGGGGAACACTGAAGCTTTCTTT. The entire variable domain, with the rest obtained from reference TRBV5-1 and TRBJ1-1, is as follows: KAGVTQTPRYLIKTRGQQVTLSCSPISGHRSVSWYQQTPGQGLQFLFEYFSETQRNKGNFPGRFSGRQFSNSRSEMNVSTLELGDSALYLCASSTRTGGNTEAFFGQGTRLTVV.

The rearrangement joins TRBV20-1 to TRBJ2-5; 11 bases match TRBD1. V shed 6 bases, J shed 5 bases, and the junction held 8 bases outside the gene matches. CDR1 DFQATT and CDR2 SNEGSKA come from the germline V gene (reference sequence). The CDR3 covers 14 residues. The CDR3 sequence: CSARTGGPWETQYF. CDR3 sequence (DNA): TGCAGTGCAAGGACAGGGGGCCCGTGGGAGACCCAGTACTTC.

The chain carries TRBV12-3 or TRBV12-4 and TRBJ1-2; no firm D call. The V and J ends lost 6 bases and 6 bases respectively, with 14 bases between them. The CDR3 consists of 13 residues. CDR3 loop: CASRRTAKDGYTF. CDR3 sequence (DNA): TGTGCCAGCAGGAGAACAGCCAAGGATGGCTACACCTTC.

The chain links TRBV19 to TRBJ2-3; TRBD2 agrees at 9 bases. This CDR3 region has 15 residues. Germline CDR1 is LNHDA and CDR2 is SQIVND (reference sequence). Trimming removed 5 bases from V and 1 base from J; junction bases left unmatched: 4. In nucleotides, the CDR3 is TGTGCCAGTAGTGTGGGCGGGGGGGGCACAGATACGCAGTATTTT. Translation: CASSVGGGGTDTQYF.

There are a few counts of this clonotype. V gene TRBV11-2 combines with J gene TRBJ2-4; perhaps D is TRBD1 or TRBD2 (5 bases each). The V end was cut by 2 bases, the J end by 6 bases, with 11 bases between. The CDR3 runs 14 residues. CDR1 is SGHAT, CDR2 FQNNGV, per germline. The CDR3 sequence is CASSLLGETNIQYF. As DNA, the CDR3 is TGTGCCAGCAGCTTATTGGGGGAAACAAACATTCAGTACTTC.

The chain couples TRBV30 to TRBJ2-2; the D is unclear. This CDR3 is built from 14 residues. Germline V CDR1 and CDR2: GTSNPN, SVGIG (reference sequence). Trimming removed 0 bases from V and 7 bases from J, with 12 bases in between. The chain's CDR3 is CAWSVSLQYGELFF. Written as DNA, the CDR3 is TGTGCCTGGAGTGTCTCGTTACAATACGGGGAGCTGTTTTTT.

The chain links TRBV20-1 to TRBJ2-3; 9 bases align to TRBD1. The germline CDR1 and CDR2 sequences are DFQATT and SNEGSKA (reference sequence). CDR3 length equals 14 residues. J was trimmed by 1 base and V by 4 bases; bases with no gene match: 3. This CDR3 reads CSAITGGGTDTQYF. In DNA, the CDR3 is TGCAGTGCTATTACAGGGGGCGGCACAGATACGCAGTATTTT.

The rearrangement joins TRBV19 to TRBJ1-3; possible D gene TRBD1, 6 bases. There are 17 residues in the CDR3. Trimming cost V 6 bases and J 4 bases, with 22 bases left between them. Germline CDR1 is LNHDA and CDR2 is SQIVND (reference sequence). CDR3 DNA: TGTGCCAGTAGCGTACAGGGACGGATTTTGGCCGGAAACACCATATATTTT. Protein: CASSVQGRILAGNTIYF.

The chain recombines TRBV7-9 with TRBJ1-2; D might be TRBD1 (5 bases). CDR3 length: 12 amino acids. V lost 2 bases to trimming and J lost 8 bases, with 9 bases between them. CDR1 is SEHNR and CDR2 is FQNEAQ in the germline V gene (reference sequence). Here the CDR3 DNA reads TGTGCCAGCAGCTTAACCGGGGGAGGCTACACCTTC. This gives the protein CASSLTGGGYTF.

This chain links TRBV7-2 with TRBJ2-3; the match to TRBD1 covers 8 bases. The ends lost 4 bases at V and 0 bases at J; junction bases unmatched: 9. CDR1 is SGHTA, CDR2 FQGNSA, per germline. The CDR3 sequence is 17 residues long. Here the CDR3 DNA reads TGTGCCAGCAGCTCCGGGACAGGTTATACTAGCACAGATACGCAGTATTTT. This translates into CASSSGTGYTSTDTQYF.

The sample holds a few counts of this clonotype. J is TRBJ1-1 and V is TRBV7-7, with no clear D. CDR1 is SSHAT and CDR2 is FNYEAQ in the germline V gene (reference sequence). This CDR3 region has 13 residues. Trimming removed 4 bases at V and 4 bases at J, with 10 bases between. The DNA of the CDR3 is TGTGCCAGCAGCTCAAAGGTGGGCACTGAAGCTTTCTTT. Its protein is CASSSKVGTEAFF.

This chain uses TRBV20-1 with TRBJ2-5, with a tentative D call TRBD1 (6 bases). CDR3 size: 13 residues. From germline, CDR1 is DFQATT and CDR2 SNEGSKA (reference sequence). V lost 5 bases and J lost 1, with 11 bases in between. CDR3 region: CSAPQGSQETQYF. As DNA, the CDR3 is TGCAGTGCTCCTCAGGGGAGCCAAGAGACCCAGTACTTC.

The genes are TRBV7-2 and TRBJ2-7; 8 bases agree with TRBD2. The V segment lost 5 bases and the J segment 0 bases; nucleotides outside the gene matches: 6. CDR1 and CDR2 from the germline V gene are SGHTA and FQGNSA. This CDR3 is 15 amino acids long. CDR3 sequence reads: CASSPQAGVSYEQYF. The CDR3 DNA follows: TGTGCCAGCAGCCCCCAAGCGGGGGTCTCCTACGAGCAGTACTTC.

This chain connects TRBV5-4 to TRBJ2-5; no firm D call. CDR1 is SGHNT and CDR2 is YYREEE in the germline V gene (reference sequence). V lost 4 bases and J lost 4, with 5 bases in between. This CDR3 has 11 amino acids. The CDR3, as DNA: TGTGCCAGCAGCCAATCAGAGACCCAGTACTTC. It translates to CASSQSETQYF.

The chain carries TRBV10-3 and TRBJ1-1; TRBD1 aligns across 9 bases. Germline lookup yields CDR1 ENHRY and CDR2 SYGVKD. This CDR3 has 17 amino acids. Trimming took 6 bases from V and 1 from J; bases not matched to a gene: 12. For the CDR3, the DNA is TGTGCCATCAGACCAAACTCGGGACAGGGTGGGAACACTGAAGCTTTCTTT. Its protein product is CAIRPNSGQGGNTEAFF.

V and J are TRBV7-6 and TRBJ2-7; possible D gene TRBD2, 6 bases. Trimming pared 1 base from V and 2 bases from J, leaving 6 bases between. The CDR3 runs 13 residues. Germline values: CDR1 SGHVS, CDR2 FNYEAQ. The CDR3 nucleotides read TGTGCCAGCAGCTTAGGACTAGCCTACGAGCAGTACTTC. Encoded protein: CASSLGLAYEQYF. The variable domain in full, with the rest retrieved from reference TRBV7-6 and TRBJ2-7, is GAGVSQSPRYKVTKRGQDVALRCDPISGHVSLYWYRQALGQGPEFLTYFNYEAQQDKSGLPNDRFSAERPEGSISTLTIQRTEQRDSAMYRCASSLGLAYEQYFGPGTRLTVT.

The sample holds one count of this clonotype. This chain connects TRBV19 to TRBJ1-1; D is ambiguous. The CDR3 runs 15 residues. The germline CDR1 and CDR2 sequences are LNHDA and SQIVND (reference sequence). The V end was cut by 11 bases, the J end by 1 base, with 20 bases between. The CDR3 region is CASSFESRRNTEAFF. The CDR3 bases are TGTGCCTCCTCCTTCGAAAGCAGGAGGAACACTGAAGCTTTCTTT.

V gene TRBV10-1 combines with J gene TRBJ1-1; D is undetermined. This CDR3 region has 12 residues. Germline V gene lookup returns CDR1 WNHNN and CDR2 SYGVQD (reference sequence). Between the trimmed V and J ends, which lost 3 bases and 5 bases, there was a span of 7 bases. CDR3 in amino acids: CASSDPETEAFF. CDR3 bases: TGCGCCAGCAGTGATCCGGAGACTGAAGCTTTCTTT.

The rearrangement joins TRBV30 to TRBJ1-1; no reliable D call. With 2 bases removed from V and 3 bases from J, the gap between germline ends came to 16 bases. This CDR3 comprises 15 residues. Germline V gene lookup returns CDR1 GTSNPN and CDR2 SVGIG (reference sequence). The CDR3 region has the DNA TGTGCCTGGAGTATGTATGAGGGTTGGGACACTGAAGCTTTCTTT. Protein sequence: CAWSMYEGWDTEAFF.

The chain employs TRBV19 and TRBJ2-3, with 11 bases fitting TRBD2. The CDR3 has 16 residues. Losses at the gene ends were 4 bases for V and 1 base for J; bases not matched to a gene: 4. Germline lookup yields CDR1 LNHDA and CDR2 SQIVND (reference sequence). CDR3 sequence: CASSTLLAGGTDTQYF. The CDR3 nucleotides read TGTGCCAGTAGTACACTACTAGCGGGGGGCACAGATACGCAGTATTTT.

The chain couples TRBV27 to TRBJ2-3; D is uncertain. The CDR3 covers 21 residues. Germline V gene sequence: CDR1 MNHEY, CDR2 SMNVEV (reference sequence). V was pared by 5 bases and J by 0 bases, with 30 bases between. Written as DNA, the CDR3 is TGTGCCAGCAGTCGATACCGTGGCAGCAGATTATTTCGAACTAGCACAGATACGCAGTATTTT. It codes for CASSRYRGSRLFRTSTDTQYF.

The chain couples TRBV20-1 to TRBJ1-6; 9 bases fit TRBD1. J was trimmed by 7 bases and V by 7 bases; bases with no gene match: 5. The CDR3 is made up of 13 amino acids. Germline V gives CDR1 DFQATT, CDR2 SNEGSKA (reference sequence). The CDR3 DNA is TGCAGTGGCCGGACAGGGGCCAATTCACCCCTCCACTTT. Translated, it gives CSGRTGANSPLHF.

This CDR3 is CASSLAQGANYGYTF. The CDR3 nucleotides are TGTGCCAGCAGCTTAGCACAGGGAGCTAACTATGGCTACACCTTC. The rearrangement links TRBV7-2 to TRBJ1-2, with D tentatively TRBD1 (6 bases). Germline CDR1 SGHTA, CDR2 FQGNSA. The CDR3 consists of 15 residues. V was shortened by 0 bases and J by 0 bases, with 8 bases between the two germline ends.

The chain employs TRBV5-1 and TRBJ1-6; 7 bases fit TRBD1. There are 15 residues in the CDR3. Unmatched junction bases numbered 9, after V lost 4 bases and J lost 8 bases. Germline CDR1 and CDR2: SGHRS and YFSETQ. CDR3: CASSALQGGHSPLHF. The CDR3 DNA sequence: TGCGCCAGCAGCGCCCTGCAGGGGGGGCATTCACCCCTCCACTTT.

The rearrangement links TRBV6-4 to TRBJ2-3; D uncertain. Trimming shortened V by 0 bases and J by 1 base, and 5 bases separated the two germline ends. CDR1 and CDR2 from the germline V gene are MRHNA and SNTAGT. This CDR3 has 14 amino acids. CDR3 sequence (DNA): TGTGCCAGCAGTGACTCTGGGGGCACAGATACGCAGTATTTT. Translation: CASSDSGGTDTQYF.

This clonotype was picked up one time. The rearrangement uses TRBV11-3 and TRBJ2-5; the D gene is possibly TRBD1 (6 bases). This CDR3 has 16 amino acids. Per the germline V gene, CDR1 is SGHNT and CDR2 is YENEEA. V lost 1 base and J 1 base, leaving 13 bases between the germline ends. The CDR3 DNA reads as TGTGCCAGCAGCTTAGGACCGGACAGAGCCCAAGAGACCCAGTACTTC. Protein product: CASSLGPDRAQETQYF.

V and J are TRBV27 and TRBJ1-1, with D maybe TRBD1 (5 bases). The CDR3 runs to 19 residues. The V gene's germline CDR1 is MNHEY and CDR2 SMNVEV (reference sequence). The V and J ends lost 8 bases and 1 base respectively, with 29 bases between them. CDR3 region: CASRKLPGGVGGQNTEAFF. The DNA of the CDR3 is TGTGCCAGCCGAAAGCTTCCCGGGGGGGTGGGGGGTCAGAACACTGAAGCTTTCTTT.

This clonotype was counted only a few times. The CDR3 DNA follows: TGTGCCAGTAGTAGCATAGCCGGGACAGGGAGTAATCAGCCCCAGCATTTT. Amino acid sequence: CASSSIAGTGSNQPQHF. This chain links TRBV19 with TRBJ1-5; 9 nucleotides align to TRBD1. The CDR3 covers 17 residues. Germline lookup yields CDR1 LNHDA and CDR2 SQIVND (reference sequence). With V trimmed by 4 bases and J by 4 bases, 11 bases remained unmatched. Full variable domain (missing parts from reference TRBV19 and TRBJ1-5): DGGITQSPKYLFRKEGQNVTLSCEQNLNHDAMYWYRQDPGQGLRLIYYSQIVNDFQKGDIAEGYSVSREKKESFPLTVTSAQKNPTAFYLCASSSIAGTGSNQPQHFGDGTRLSIL.

This chain joins TRBV6-2 or TRBV6-3 and TRBJ2-1; D call uncertain. Germline V CDR1 and CDR2: MNHEY, SVGEGT. The CDR3 extends over 14 amino acids. V was clipped by 6 bases and J by 9 bases, with 18 bases between them. This CDR3 reads CASRRSSRVGEQFF. The DNA for the CDR3 is TGTGCCAGCAGGAGAAGTTCCCGGGTGGGTGAGCAGTTCTTC.

V and J are TRBV30 and TRBJ1-5, with 7 bases aligning to TRBD1. The V segment lost 2 bases and the J segment 0 bases; nucleotides outside the gene matches: 1. From germline, CDR1 is GTSNPN and CDR2 SVGIG (reference sequence). The CDR3 length is 14 residues. The CDR3 is CAWSRGLSNQPQHF. The CDR3 nucleotides read TGTGCCTGGAGTAGGGGGCTTAGCAATCAGCCCCAGCATTTT. Drawing the rest from reference TRBV30 and TRBJ1-5, the complete variable domain is SQTIHQWPATLVQPVGSPLSLECTVEGTSNPNLYWYRQAAGRGLQLLFYSVGIGQISSEVPQNLSASRPQDRQFILSSKKLLLSDSGFYLCAWSRGLSNQPQHFGDGTRLSIL.